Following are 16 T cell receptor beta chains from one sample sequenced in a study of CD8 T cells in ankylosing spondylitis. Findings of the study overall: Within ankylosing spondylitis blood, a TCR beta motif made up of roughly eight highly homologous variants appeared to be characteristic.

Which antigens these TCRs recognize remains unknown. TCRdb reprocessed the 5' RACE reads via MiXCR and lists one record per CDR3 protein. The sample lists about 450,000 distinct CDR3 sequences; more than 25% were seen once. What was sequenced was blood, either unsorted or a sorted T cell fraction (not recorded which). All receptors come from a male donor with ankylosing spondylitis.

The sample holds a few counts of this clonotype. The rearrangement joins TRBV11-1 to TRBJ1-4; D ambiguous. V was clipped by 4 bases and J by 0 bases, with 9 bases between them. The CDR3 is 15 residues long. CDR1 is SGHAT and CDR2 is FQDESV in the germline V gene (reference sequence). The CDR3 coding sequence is TGTGCCAGCAGCTCTTCTGGAACAACTAATGAAAAACTGTTTTTT. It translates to CASSSSGTTNEKLFF.

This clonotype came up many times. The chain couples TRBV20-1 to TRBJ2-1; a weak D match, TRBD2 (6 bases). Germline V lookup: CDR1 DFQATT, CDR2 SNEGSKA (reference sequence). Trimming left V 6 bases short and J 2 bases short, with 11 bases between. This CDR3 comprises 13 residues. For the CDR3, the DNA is TGCAGTGCGAATCAGCGGGCCTACAATGAGCAGTTCTTC. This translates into CSANQRAYNEQFF.

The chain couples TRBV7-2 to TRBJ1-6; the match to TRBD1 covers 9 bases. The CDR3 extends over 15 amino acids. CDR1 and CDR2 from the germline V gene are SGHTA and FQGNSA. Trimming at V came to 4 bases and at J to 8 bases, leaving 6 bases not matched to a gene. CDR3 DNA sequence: TGTGCCAGCAGCTGGGGACAGGGCAAGGATTCACCCCTCCACTTT. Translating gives CASSWGQGKDSPLHF.

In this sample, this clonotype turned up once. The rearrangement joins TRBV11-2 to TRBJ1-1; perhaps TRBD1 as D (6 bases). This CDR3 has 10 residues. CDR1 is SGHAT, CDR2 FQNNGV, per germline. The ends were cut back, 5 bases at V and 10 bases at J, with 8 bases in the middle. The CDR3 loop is CASSTRGAFF. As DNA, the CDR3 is TGTGCCAGCAGCACCAGGGGAGCTTTCTTT.

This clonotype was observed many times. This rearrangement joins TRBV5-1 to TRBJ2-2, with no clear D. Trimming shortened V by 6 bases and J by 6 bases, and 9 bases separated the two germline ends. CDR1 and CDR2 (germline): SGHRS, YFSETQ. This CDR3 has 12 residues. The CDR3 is CASTFGPGELFF. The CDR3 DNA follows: TGCGCCAGCACCTTTGGTCCCGGGGAGCTGTTTTTT.

Written as DNA, the CDR3 is TGTGCCAGCAGCTTAAGGTGGGAGGCCGGCGGGGAGCTGTTTTTT. It is translated as CASSLRWEAGGELFF. V gene TRBV7-8 combines with J gene TRBJ2-2, with a possible D match to TRBD2 (6 bases). Between the trimmed V and J ends, which lost 2 bases and 7 bases, there was a span of 14 bases. Germline V lookup: CDR1 SGHVS, CDR2 FQNEAQ. This CDR3 comprises 15 residues.

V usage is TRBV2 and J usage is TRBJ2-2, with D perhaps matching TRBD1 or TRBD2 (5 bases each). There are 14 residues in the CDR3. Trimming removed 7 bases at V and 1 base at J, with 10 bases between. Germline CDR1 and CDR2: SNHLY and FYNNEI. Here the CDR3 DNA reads TGTGCCAGCATAGGGACGGTGAACACCGGGGAGCTGTTTTTT. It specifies CASIGTVNTGELFF.

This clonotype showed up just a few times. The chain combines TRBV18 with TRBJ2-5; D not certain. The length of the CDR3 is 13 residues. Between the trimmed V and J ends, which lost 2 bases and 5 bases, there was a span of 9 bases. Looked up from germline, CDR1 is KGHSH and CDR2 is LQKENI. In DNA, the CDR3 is TGTGCCAGCTCACCAGCCCTCGGGGAGACCCAGTACTTC. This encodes CASSPALGETQYF.

CDR3 sequence (DNA): TGCGCCAGCAGCTTGGCCGGACAGGTTCCCGACAATGAGCAGTTCTTC. This encodes CASSLAGQVPDNEQFF. This sequence joins TRBV5-1 and TRBJ2-1, with TRBD1 matching 7 bases. CDR1 and CDR2 (germline): SGHRS, YFSETQ. The CDR3 spans 16 residues. V trimming: 0 bases; J trimming: 5 bases; junction bases outside the gene matches: 8. The full variable domain, in which reference TRBV5-1 and TRBJ2-1 provide the parts outside the CDR3, is KAGVTQTPRYLIKTRGQQVTLSCSPISGHRSVSWYQQTPGQGLQFLFEYFSETQRNKGNFPGRFSGRQFSNSRSEMNVSTLELGDSALYLCASSLAGQVPDNEQFFGPGTRLTVL.

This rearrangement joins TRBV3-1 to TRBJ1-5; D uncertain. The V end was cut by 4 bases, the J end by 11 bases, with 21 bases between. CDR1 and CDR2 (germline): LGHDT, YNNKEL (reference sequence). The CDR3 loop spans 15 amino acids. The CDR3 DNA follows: TGTGCCAGCAGCCGAGGGAGGCCGCCGGTTAGTTCCCAGCATTTT. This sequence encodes CASSRGRPPVSSQHF.

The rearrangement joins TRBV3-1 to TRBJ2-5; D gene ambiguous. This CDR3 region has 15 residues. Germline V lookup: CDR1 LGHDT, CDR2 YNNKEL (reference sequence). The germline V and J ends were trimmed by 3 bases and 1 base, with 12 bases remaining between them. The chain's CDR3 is CASSHQPDPQETQYF. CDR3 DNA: TGTGCCAGCAGCCATCAGCCCGACCCCCAAGAGACCCAGTACTTC.

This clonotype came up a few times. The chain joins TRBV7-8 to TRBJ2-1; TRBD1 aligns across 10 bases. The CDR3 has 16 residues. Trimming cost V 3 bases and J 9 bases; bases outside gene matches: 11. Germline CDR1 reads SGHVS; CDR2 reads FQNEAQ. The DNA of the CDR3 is TGTGCCAGCAGCTTCCCCGGGACAGGGGCTCAGGGTGAGCAGTTCTTC. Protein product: CASSFPGTGAQGEQFF. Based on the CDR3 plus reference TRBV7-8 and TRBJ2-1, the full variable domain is GAGVSQSPRYKVAKRGQDVALRCDPISGHVSLFWYQQALGQGPEFLTYFQNEAQLDKSGLPSDRFFAERPEGSVSTLKIQRTQQEDSAVYLCASSFPGTGAQGEQFFGPGTRLTVL.

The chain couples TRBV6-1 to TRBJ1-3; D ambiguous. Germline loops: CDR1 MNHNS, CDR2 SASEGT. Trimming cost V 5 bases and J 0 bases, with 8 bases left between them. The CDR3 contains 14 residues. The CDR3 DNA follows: TGTGCCAGCAGTACGACGGTCTCTGGAAACACCATATATTTT. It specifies CASSTTVSGNTIYF.

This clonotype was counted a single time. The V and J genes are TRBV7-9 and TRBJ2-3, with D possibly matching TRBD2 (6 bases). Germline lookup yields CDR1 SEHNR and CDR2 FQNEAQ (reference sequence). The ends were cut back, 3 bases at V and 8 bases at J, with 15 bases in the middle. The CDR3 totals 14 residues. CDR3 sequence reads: CASSLTSRYGTQYF. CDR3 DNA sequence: TGTGCCAGCAGCTTGACTAGTCGTTACGGTACGCAGTATTTT.

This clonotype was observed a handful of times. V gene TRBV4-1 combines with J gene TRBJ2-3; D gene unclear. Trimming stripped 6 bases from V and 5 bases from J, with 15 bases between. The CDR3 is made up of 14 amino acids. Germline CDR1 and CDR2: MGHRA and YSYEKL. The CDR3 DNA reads TGCGCCAGCAGTCAGAGGCTATCTCGAGATACGCAGTATTTT. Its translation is CASSQRLSRDTQYF.

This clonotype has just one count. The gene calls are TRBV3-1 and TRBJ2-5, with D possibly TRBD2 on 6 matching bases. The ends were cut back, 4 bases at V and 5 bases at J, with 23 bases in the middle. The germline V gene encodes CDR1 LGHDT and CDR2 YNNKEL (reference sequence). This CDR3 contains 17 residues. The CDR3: CASSPRSGRLQSETQYF. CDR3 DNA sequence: TGTGCCAGCAGCCCAAGATCCGGGAGATTACAATCGGAGACCCAGTACTTC.